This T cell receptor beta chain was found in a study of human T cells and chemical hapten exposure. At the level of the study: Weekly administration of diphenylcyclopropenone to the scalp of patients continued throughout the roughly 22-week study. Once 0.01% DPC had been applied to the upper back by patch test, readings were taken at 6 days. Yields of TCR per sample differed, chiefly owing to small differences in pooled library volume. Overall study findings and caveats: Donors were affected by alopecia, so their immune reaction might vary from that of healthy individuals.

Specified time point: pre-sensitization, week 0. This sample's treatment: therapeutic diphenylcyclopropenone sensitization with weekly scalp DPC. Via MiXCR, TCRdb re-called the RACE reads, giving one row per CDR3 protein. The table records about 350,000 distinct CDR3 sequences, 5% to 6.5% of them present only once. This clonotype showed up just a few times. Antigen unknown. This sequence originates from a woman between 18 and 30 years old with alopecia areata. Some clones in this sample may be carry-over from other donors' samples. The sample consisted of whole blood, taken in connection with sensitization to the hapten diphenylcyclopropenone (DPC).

This CDR3 is CSATDSSYEQYF. CDR3 coding DNA: TGCAGTGCTACCGACAGTTCCTACGAGCAGTACTTC. V gene TRBV20-1 combines with J gene TRBJ2-7, with D perhaps matching TRBD1 (5 bases). V was pared by 4 bases and J by 1 base, with 8 bases between. Per the germline V gene, CDR1 is DFQATT and CDR2 is SNEGSKA (reference sequence). The CDR3 spans 12 residues.